These 9 T cell receptor beta chains were sequenced from one sample in a study of Graves' ophthalmopathy and Graves' hyperthyroidism. The TCR beta CDR3 regions underwent amplification from RNA transcripts. Amplification began with first-round RT-PCR using HTBI primers, then second-round multiplex PCR was performed. Each CDR3 protein is one row after TCRdb ran MiXCR on the multiplex PCR reads. The sample carries under 250,000 distinct CDR3 sequences, roughly 21% recorded once. Sequencing used peripheral blood. Source of these receptors: a woman between 50 and 59 years old with Graves' ophthalmopathy.

This clonotype was recorded at least ten times. The chain carries TRBV20-1 and TRBJ2-5; 8 nucleotides agree with TRBD2. The CDR3 is made up of 15 amino acids. Looked up from germline, CDR1 is DFQATT and CDR2 is SNEGSKA (reference sequence). Trimming removed 0 bases from V and 1 base from J; junction bases left unmatched: 4. The CDR3 sequence is CSARDGAGVQETQYF. DNA of the CDR3: TGCAGTGCTAGAGACGGAGCGGGAGTCCAAGAGACCCAGTACTTC.

This clonotype showed up many times. This sequence joins TRBV6-2 or TRBV6-3 and TRBJ2-5; perhaps TRBD2 as D (6 bases). Trimming took off 8 bases at V and 3 bases at J, with 7 bases between the two ends. CDR3 length equals 11 residues. CDR1 and CDR2 (germline): MNHEY, SVGEGT. The CDR3 protein is CASGEEETQYF. CDR3 nucleotide sequence: TGTGCCAGCGGGGAGGAAGAGACCCAGTACTTC.

This clonotype has a count of ten or more. V and J are TRBV19 and TRBJ2-5, with 8 bases that match TRBD1. The V segment lost 6 bases and the J segment 5 bases; nucleotides outside the gene matches: 14. CDR3 size: 16 residues. The V gene's germline CDR1 is LNHDA and CDR2 SQIVND (reference sequence). CDR3 nucleotides: TGTGCCAGTAGCTCACTCGGGACAGGCACGGGGGAGACCCAGTACTTC. It is translated as CASSSLGTGTGETQYF.

This clonotype was detected many times. The chain carries TRBV27 and TRBJ2-7; weak D call: TRBD2 (5 bases). V was cut by 7 bases and J by 4 bases, with 14 bases left in between. The CDR3 has 13 residues. Germline V CDR1 and CDR2: MNHEY, SMNVEV (reference sequence). This chain's CDR3 is CASTNLGGYEQYF. The CDR3 region has the DNA TGTGCCAGCACGAACTTGGGCGGGTACGAGCAGTACTTC.

The sample holds one count of this clonotype. This chain joins TRBV6-2 or TRBV6-3 and TRBJ2-7; D gene uncertain. V was pared by 2 bases and J by 2 bases, with 19 bases between. The CDR3 covers 17 residues. Germline values: CDR1 MNHEY, CDR2 SVGEGT. The CDR3 DNA reads as TGTGCCAGCAGTTACGGGTGGGTGAGGAGTGAAGCCTACGAGCAGTACTTC. This sequence encodes CASSYGWVRSEAYEQYF.

The V and J genes are TRBV27 and TRBJ1-2; TRBD1 agrees at 8 bases. V lost 10 bases, J lost 5 bases, and 15 bases stayed unmatched. The CDR3 has 15 residues. CDR1 and CDR2 from the germline V gene are MNHEY and SMNVEV (reference sequence). The CDR3 nucleotides are TGTGCCAACCTGTGCCTCGGGACAGGAAATTATGGCTACACCTTC. Protein: CANLCLGTGNYGYTF.

This clonotype has at least ten counts. The CDR3 region is CASSLDAGFSPLHF. The CDR3 region has the DNA TGTGCCAGCAGTTTGGATGCAGGGTTTTCACCCCTCCACTTT. This chain uses TRBV28 with TRBJ1-6; D might be TRBD1 (5 bases). Germline CDR1 reads MDHEN; CDR2 reads SYDVKM. The CDR3 covers 14 residues. V was pared by 3 bases and J by 9 bases, with 12 bases between.

The chain's CDR3 is CASNTGFGETQYF. CDR3 nucleotides: TGTGCCAGCAACACAGGGTTCGGAGAGACCCAGTACTTC. The rearrangement links TRBV2 to TRBJ2-5; weak D call: TRBD1 (6 bases). CDR3 length: 13 amino acids. V was shortened by 7 bases and J by 4 bases, with 13 bases between the two germline ends. Germline lookup yields CDR1 SNHLY and CDR2 FYNNEI.

This clonotype was seen many times. The CDR3 loop is CASSLHSGRFAGELFF. CDR3 DNA: TGTGCCAGCAGCTTACATAGCGGGAGATTTGCCGGGGAGCTGTTTTTT. This sequence joins TRBV11-2 and TRBJ2-2, with 9 bases fitting TRBD2. This CDR3 is built from 16 residues. The V and J ends lost 2 bases and 6 bases, in that order; junction bases with no gene match: 7. The germline gives CDR1 SGHAT, CDR2 FQNNGV.